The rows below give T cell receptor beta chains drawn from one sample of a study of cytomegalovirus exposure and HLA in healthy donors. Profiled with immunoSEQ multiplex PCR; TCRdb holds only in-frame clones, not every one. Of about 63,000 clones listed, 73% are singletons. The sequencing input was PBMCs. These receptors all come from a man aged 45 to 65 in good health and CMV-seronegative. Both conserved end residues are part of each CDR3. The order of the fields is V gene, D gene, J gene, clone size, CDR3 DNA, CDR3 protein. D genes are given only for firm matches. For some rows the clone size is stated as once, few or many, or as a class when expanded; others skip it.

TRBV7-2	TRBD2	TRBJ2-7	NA	TGTGCCAGCAGCCTCAGCGGCGGGGGAGGCTACGAGCAGTACTTC	CASSLSGGGGYEQYF
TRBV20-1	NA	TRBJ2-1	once	TGCAGTGCTAGGCCCTACCCCGAGCAGTTCTTC	CSARPYPEQFF
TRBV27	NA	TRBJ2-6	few	TGTGCCAGCAGTTATGAGTACGGGTCTGGGGCCAACGTCCTGACTTTC	CASSYEYGSGANVLTF
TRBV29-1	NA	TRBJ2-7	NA	TGCAGCGTTACGAATGTACGGGATTCCTACGAGCAGTACTTC	CSVTNVRDSYEQYF
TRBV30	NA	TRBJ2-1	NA	TGTGCCTGGAGTCCGGACAATGAGCAGTTCTTC	CAWSPDNEQFF
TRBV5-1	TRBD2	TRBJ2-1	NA	TGCGCCAGCATGGGACTAGCGGGGAGGGGGACCTACAATGAGCAGTTCTTC	CASMGLAGRGTYNEQFF
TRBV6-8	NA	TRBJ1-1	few	TGTGCCAGCAGTGGAGTTGCTGAAGCTTTCTTT	CASSGVAEAFF
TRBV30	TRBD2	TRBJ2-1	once	TGTGCCTGGAGTGTAGCTAGCGGGGGGAACAATGAGCAGTTCTTC	CAWSVASGGNNEQFF
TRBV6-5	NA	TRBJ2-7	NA	TGTGCCAGCAGTTACTCGGCAGTAGGTCGGAGCGGAGAACAGTACTTC	CASSYSAVGRSGEQYF
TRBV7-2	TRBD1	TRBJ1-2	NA	TGTGCCAGCAGCTTAGGGCTCTTTCGGACAGGGCGCGATGGCTACACCTTC	CASSLGLFRTGRDGYTF
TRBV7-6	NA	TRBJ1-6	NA	TGTGCCAGCAGCTTAGCGGCGGGTCATAATTCACCCCTCCACTTT	CASSLAAGHNSPLHF
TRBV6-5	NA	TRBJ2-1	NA	TGTGCCAGCAGTTACGGACAGACAATCTACAATGAGCAGTTCTTC	CASSYGQTIYNEQFF